Listed below are T cell receptor beta chains from one sample, sequenced in a study of blood T cell repertoires in COVID-19. This table comes from immunoSEQ multiplex PCR, and its TCRdb copy is limited to in-frame clones, with some not included. The sample carries 270,000 or so clones, around 86% recorded once. Sequencing input: peripheral blood. The receptors were gathered from a woman in her 30s with active or convalescent COVID-19. Both conserved end residues are part of each CDR3. A D gene is named only where the DNA matches it firmly. Size tells how often a clone was seen (once, few, many) or the class of an expanded clone, and some rows leave it out.

DNA,CDR3,J,size,D,V
TGTGCCAGCAGCGCCCACAGGGAAGCATGCTACGAGCAGTACTTC,CASSAHREACYEQYF,TRBJ2-7,NA,NA,TRBV3-1/TRBV3-2
TGTGCCAGCAGCCCGACAGGGGTTTTCCAGCCCCAGCATTTT,CASSPTGVFQPQHF,TRBJ1-5,once,TRBD1,TRBV5-5
TGTGCCAGCAGGAAGGGGGGAAACACCATATATTTT,CASRKGGNTIYF,TRBJ1-3,NA,NA,TRBV11-2
TGTGCCAGCAGCTTAGGACTAGCGGGGGGGACAGATACGCAGTATTTT,CASSLGLAGGTDTQYF,TRBJ2-3,NA,TRBD2,TRBV7-6
TGTGCCACCCCTGGGCCTGAGAACACTGAAGCTTTCTTT,CATPGPENTEAFF,TRBJ1-1,NA,NA,TRBV7-9
TGTGCCTGGAGTGCCTCGGGACAGGGTTATGGCTACACCTTC,CAWSASGQGYGYTF,TRBJ1-2,NA,TRBD1,TRBV30
TGTGCCAGCTCAGCAACTAGCGGGGTAGAGACCCAGTACTTC,CASSATSGVETQYF,TRBJ2-5,NA,TRBD2,TRBV18
TGTGCCAGTAGTCCCCGGACAGGGGGGAGACATGGCTACACCTTC,CASSPRTGGRHGYTF,TRBJ1-2,NA,TRBD1,TRBV19
TGCGCCAGCAGCCAAGATCTTGGGACTACCCATTACAATGAGCAGTTCTTC,CASSQDLGTTHYNEQFF,TRBJ2-1,NA,TRBD2,TRBV4-3
TGCGCCAGCAGTCAATCCCTGGCCGGCGGGGAAAAACTGTTTTTT,CASSQSLAGGEKLFF,TRBJ1-4,NA,NA,TRBV23-1
TGTGCCAGCAGCTTACGGGATGGTGGCTACACCTTC,CASSLRDGGYTF,TRBJ1-2,NA,NA,TRBV7-2
TGCGCCAGCAGCTTGGGCGGCAGGGTAAGCACAGATACGCAGTATTTT,CASSLGGRVSTDTQYF,TRBJ2-3,NA,NA,TRBV5-1
TGTGCCAGTAGTACCCGGGACATAATTGTTGGCGGGGAGCTGTTTTTT,CASSTRDIIVGGELFF,TRBJ2-2,NA,NA,TRBV19
TGTGCCAGCAGTCGCCCAACCCCAGAAGGACAGAGGGAAAACACCATATATTTT,CASSRPTPEGQRENTIYF,TRBJ1-3,NA,NA,TRBV6-6
TGTGCCAGCAGCTTGGCTCGGCTAGCGGGGACCAGGGGAGAGACCCAGTACTTC,CASSLARLAGTRGETQYF,TRBJ2-5,NA,TRBD2,TRBV5-5
TGTGCCAGAACTCGGTCAGGGTTGAATTCACCCCTCCACTTT,CARTRSGLNSPLHF,TRBJ1-6,NA,NA,TRBV27
TGTGCCAGCAGCCCCCCGGGGGGCGGAAAAAACATTCAGTACTTC,CASSPPGGGKNIQYF,TRBJ2-4,NA,NA,TRBV7-9
TGTGCCAGCAGCCGCGAGGGGGCATCGGCAGATACGCAGTATTTT,CASSREGASADTQYF,TRBJ2-3,NA,TRBD1,TRBV7-2
TGCGCCAGCAGCTTCTCCCCAGAGGACACTGAAGCTTTCTTT,CASSFSPEDTEAFF,TRBJ1-1,NA,NA,TRBV5-1
TGCGCCAGCAGCTTGGATGATAGGCGGGGGGGCCGGGAGACCCAGTACTTC,CASSLDDRRGGRETQYF,TRBJ2-5,NA,TRBD2,TRBV5-1
TGTGCCAGCACCACCCACAGGGACCCCTATAATTCACCCCTCCACTTT,CASTTHRDPYNSPLHF,TRBJ1-6,NA,NA,TRBV5-6
TGTGCCAGCAGCGTAAGGGGTCTTGGTTACGAGCAGTACTTC,CASSVRGLGYEQYF,TRBJ2-7,NA,NA,TRBV11-2
TGTGCCAGCAGTCAGGACAGGGCTAGAGGGACTGAAGCTTTCTTT,CASSQDRARGTEAFF,TRBJ1-1,NA,TRBD1,TRBV6-5
TGTGCCAGCAGCTTAGGCCCGGGAGCTGGAAACACCATATATTTT,CASSLGPGAGNTIYF,TRBJ1-3,NA,NA,TRBV13
TGTGCCAGCAGTGAAATGGGGACAGCCTACGAGCAGTACTTC,CASSEMGTAYEQYF,TRBJ2-7,NA,TRBD1,TRBV2
TGTGCCTGGTCCCAGGGGTACAGCTCTGGAAACACCATATATTTT,CAWSQGYSSGNTIYF,TRBJ1-3,NA,NA,TRBV30
TGTGCCAGCAGCGGCCGACAGGGAGGCCGCGAGCAGTACTTC,CASSGRQGGREQYF,TRBJ2-7,NA,NA,TRBV7-6
TGTGCCAGCAGCGCACTAGCGGGGGGGCAAGAGACCCAGTACTTC,CASSALAGGQETQYF,TRBJ2-5,NA,TRBD2,TRBV28
TGTGCCAGCAGCGAAACAGGGTTCGATTCACCCCTCCACTTT,CASSETGFDSPLHF,TRBJ1-6,once,NA,TRBV9
TGCAGCGTTGAAATGGGGGACAGGGGGCATGTCGGGGAGCTGTTTTTT,CSVEMGDRGHVGELFF,TRBJ2-2,NA,TRBD1,TRBV29-1
TGTGCCAGCAGCTTGGGCAGCGGGGGGTCTAGCACAGATACGCAGTATTTT,CASSLGSGGSSTDTQYF,TRBJ2-3,NA,TRBD2,TRBV7-2